This T cell receptor beta chain was sequenced in a study of cytomegalovirus exposure and HLA in healthy donors. The PCR made use of 60 Vbeta and 13 Jbeta primers. Here immunoSEQ multiplex PCR was the method, and the copy in TCRdb shows in-frame clones only, minus some. The table includes over 80,000 clones, over 65% detected once. Germline CDR1 and CDR2: ENHRY and SYGVKD. V lost 3 bases to trimming and J lost 1 base, with 13 bases between them. The CDR3 is 15 residues long. Sequences were obtained from PBMCs. V and J are TRBV10-3 and TRBJ2-7, with D perhaps TRBD2 (6 bases). The receptor's source is a woman aged 18-29 years in good health and CMV-seropositive. The CDR3: CAISDIVGGSYEQYF. In DNA form, the CDR3 reads TGTGCCATCAGTGATATCGTGGGGGGATCCTACGAGCAGTACTTC.